This TCR beta chain stems from a study of T cells in localized non-small cell lung cancer. The data were produced by immunoSEQ multiplex PCR, yet TCRdb's version contains in-frame clones alone and is incomplete. This table has about 33,000 clones, about nine tenths appearing once. With respect to this clone: Its antigen is undetermined.

Study findings and constraints: Increased T cell density in blood showed an association with longer overall survival. The study detected a median about 57 of the top 100 tumor clones in adjacent lung. Heterogeneity cannot be ruled out, as sequencing used one tumor region only. Uninvolved neighboring lung showed the greatest T cell clonality, exceeding tumor.

The sequencing here drew on peripheral blood, taken before any cancer treatment. This TCR was sampled from a man aged 40 to 75 with stage I lung adenocarcinoma.

The CDR3 region has the DNA TGCGCCAGCAGCCCCCGGGACAGGGGCGATGAAAAACTGTTTTTT. Its translation: CASSPRDRGDEKLFF. The chain employs TRBV5-1 and TRBJ1-4; 10 nucleotides agree with TRBD1. Germline V gene sequence: CDR1 SGHRS, CDR2 YFSETQ. CDR3 length: 15 residues. V shed 4 bases and J 6 bases; nucleotides not matched to a gene: 6.